This T cell receptor beta chain was observed in a study of OX40 agonist ivuxolimab in advanced cancers. V shed 5 bases and J 5 bases; nucleotides not matched to a gene: 7. The CDR3 extends over 14 amino acids. Germline V gene data show CDR1 as WNHNN and CDR2 as SYGVQD (reference sequence). Study-level points and caveats: There was clonal expansion of CD4+ and CD8+ blood T cells by week 6 at 0.1 to 3.0 mg/kg.

Baseline, cycle 4 day 1, and cycle 7 day 1 were the blood sampling points. Libraries were prepared by immunoSEQ multiplex PCR; TCRdb keeps only in-frame clonotypes and omits some of them. Of tens of thousands of clones in the sample, approximately 91% were seen once. A remark on this clone: The antigen is unknown.

This sequence originates from an adult with an advanced solid tumor such as melanoma, head and neck, liver or kidney cancer. Sequenced material: CD4+ or CD8+ T cells sorted from blood, taken in a trial of the OX40 agonist ivuxolimab. The chain carries TRBV10-1 and TRBJ2-5; 8 bases agree with TRBD2. CDR3 DNA sequence: TGCGCCAGCAGTCCGGGACTAGTCTTTGAGACCCAGTACTTC. It specifies CASSPGLVFETQYF.